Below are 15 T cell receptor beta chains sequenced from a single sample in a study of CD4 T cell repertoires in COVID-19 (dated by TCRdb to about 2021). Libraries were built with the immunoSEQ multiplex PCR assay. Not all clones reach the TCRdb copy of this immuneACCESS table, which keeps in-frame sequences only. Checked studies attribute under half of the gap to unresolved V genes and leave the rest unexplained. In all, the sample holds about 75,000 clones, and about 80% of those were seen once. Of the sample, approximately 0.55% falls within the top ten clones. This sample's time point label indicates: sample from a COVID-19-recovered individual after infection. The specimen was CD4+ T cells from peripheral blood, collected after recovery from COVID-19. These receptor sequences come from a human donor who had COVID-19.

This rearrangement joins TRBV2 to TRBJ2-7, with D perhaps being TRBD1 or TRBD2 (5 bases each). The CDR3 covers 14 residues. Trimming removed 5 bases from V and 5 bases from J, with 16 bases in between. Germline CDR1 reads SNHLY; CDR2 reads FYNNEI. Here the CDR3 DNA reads TGTGCCAGCAGTACTCGGGACGACCGGGACGAGCAGTACTTC. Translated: CASSTRDDRDEQYF.

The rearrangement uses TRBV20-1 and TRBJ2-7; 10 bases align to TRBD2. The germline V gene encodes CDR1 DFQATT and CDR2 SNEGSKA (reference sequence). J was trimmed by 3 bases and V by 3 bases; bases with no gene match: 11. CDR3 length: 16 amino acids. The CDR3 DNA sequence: TGCAGTGCTAGTGGGCTAGCGGGAGCCTCAAACTACGAGCAGTACTTC. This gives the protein CSASGLAGASNYEQYF.

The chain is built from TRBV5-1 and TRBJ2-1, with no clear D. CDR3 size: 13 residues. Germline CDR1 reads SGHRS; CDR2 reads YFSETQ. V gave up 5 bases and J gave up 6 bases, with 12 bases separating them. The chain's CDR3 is CASRPLSANEQFF. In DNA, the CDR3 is TGCGCCAGCAGGCCCCTTTCGGCCAATGAGCAGTTCTTC.

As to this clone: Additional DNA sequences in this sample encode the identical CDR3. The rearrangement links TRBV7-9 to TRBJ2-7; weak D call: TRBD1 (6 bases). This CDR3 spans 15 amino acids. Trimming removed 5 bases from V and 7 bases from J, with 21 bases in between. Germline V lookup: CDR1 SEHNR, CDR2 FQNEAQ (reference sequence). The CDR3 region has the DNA TGTGCCAGCAGCGGCGCCGGGACAAGGCTGTGGGAGCAGTACTTC. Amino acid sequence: CASSGAGTRLWEQYF.

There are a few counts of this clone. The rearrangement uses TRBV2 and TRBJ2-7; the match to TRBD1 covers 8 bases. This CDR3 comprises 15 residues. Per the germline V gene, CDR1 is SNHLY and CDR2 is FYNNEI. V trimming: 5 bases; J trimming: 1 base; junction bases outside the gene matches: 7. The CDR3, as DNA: TGTGCCAGCAGTCCGGACAGGGCGGGTTCCTACGAGCAGTACTTC. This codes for CASSPDRAGSYEQYF. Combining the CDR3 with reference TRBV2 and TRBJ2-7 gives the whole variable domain EPEVTQTPSHQVTQMGQEVILRCVPISNHLYFYWYRQILGQKVEFLVSFYNNEISEKSEIFDDQFSVERPDGSNFTLKIRSTKLEDSAMYFCASSPDRAGSYEQYFGPGTRLTVT.

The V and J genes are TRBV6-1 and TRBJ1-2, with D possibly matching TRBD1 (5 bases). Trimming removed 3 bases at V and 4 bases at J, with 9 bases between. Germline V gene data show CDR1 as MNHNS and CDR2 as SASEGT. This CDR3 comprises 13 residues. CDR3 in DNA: TGTGCCAGCAGTGATGGGGCGGGCTATGGCTACACCTTC. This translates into CASSDGAGYGYTF.

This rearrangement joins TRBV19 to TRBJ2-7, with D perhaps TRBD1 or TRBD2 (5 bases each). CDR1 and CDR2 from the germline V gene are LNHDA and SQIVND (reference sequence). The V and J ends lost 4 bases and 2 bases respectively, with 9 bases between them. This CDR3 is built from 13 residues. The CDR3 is CASSRGWTYEQYF. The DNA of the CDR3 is TGTGCCAGTAGTAGGGGGTGGACCTACGAGCAGTACTTC.

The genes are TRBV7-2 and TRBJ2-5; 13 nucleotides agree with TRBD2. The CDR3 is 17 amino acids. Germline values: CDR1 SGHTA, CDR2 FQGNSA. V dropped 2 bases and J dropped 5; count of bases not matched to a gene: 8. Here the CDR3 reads CASSLFPLAGGPETQYF. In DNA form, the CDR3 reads TGTGCCAGCAGCTTATTCCCACTAGCGGGAGGGCCGGAGACCCAGTACTTC. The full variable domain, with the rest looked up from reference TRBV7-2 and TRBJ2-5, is GAGVSQSPSNKVTEKGKDVELRCDPISGHTALYWYRQSLGQGLEFLIYFQGNSAPDKSGLPSDRFSAERTGGSVSTLTIQRTQQEDSAVYLCASSLFPLAGGPETQYFGPGTRLLVL.

The CDR3 coding sequence is TGTGCCAGCTCACCTCAGGGACTCCGGGGCACTGAAGCTTTCTTT. Amino acid sequence: CASSPQGLRGTEAFF. The chain couples TRBV18 to TRBJ1-1, with D perhaps matching TRBD1 (5 bases). With 3 bases removed from V and 4 bases from J, the gap between germline ends came to 15 bases. The CDR3 runs 15 residues. Germline V CDR1 and CDR2: KGHSH, LQKENI.

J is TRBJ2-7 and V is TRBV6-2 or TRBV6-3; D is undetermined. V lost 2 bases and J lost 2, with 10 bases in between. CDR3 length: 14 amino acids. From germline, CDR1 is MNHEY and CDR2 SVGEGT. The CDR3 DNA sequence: TGTGCCAGCAGTTACCCGGACCACACCTACGAGCAGTACTTC. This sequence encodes CASSYPDHTYEQYF.

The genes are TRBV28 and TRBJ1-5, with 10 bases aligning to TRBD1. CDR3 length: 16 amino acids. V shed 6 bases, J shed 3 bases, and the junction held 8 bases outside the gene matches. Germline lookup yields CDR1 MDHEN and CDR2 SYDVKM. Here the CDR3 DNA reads TGTGCCAGCAGGCACCGACAGGGGGCCCCCAATCAGCCCCAGCATTTT. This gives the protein CASRHRQGAPNQPQHF.

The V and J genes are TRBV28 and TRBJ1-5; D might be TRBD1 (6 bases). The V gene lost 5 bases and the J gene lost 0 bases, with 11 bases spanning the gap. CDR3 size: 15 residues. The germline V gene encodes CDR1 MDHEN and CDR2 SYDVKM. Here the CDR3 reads CASSTGTTSNQPQHF. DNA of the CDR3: TGTGCCAGCAGTACCGGGACAACTAGCAATCAGCCCCAGCATTTT.

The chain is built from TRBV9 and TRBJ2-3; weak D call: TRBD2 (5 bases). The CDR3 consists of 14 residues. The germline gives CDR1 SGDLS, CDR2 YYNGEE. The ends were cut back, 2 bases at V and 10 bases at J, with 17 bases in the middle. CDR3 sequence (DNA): TGTGCCAGCAGCGTGGGAGCAGCCCAACAGTCGCAGTATTTT. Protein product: CASSVGAAQQSQYF.

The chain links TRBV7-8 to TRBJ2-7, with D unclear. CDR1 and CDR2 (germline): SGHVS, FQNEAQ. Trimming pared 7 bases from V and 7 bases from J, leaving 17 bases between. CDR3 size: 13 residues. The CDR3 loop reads CASNVLELGEQYF. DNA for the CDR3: TGTGCCAGCAACGTACTCGAGCTAGGAGAGCAGTACTTC.

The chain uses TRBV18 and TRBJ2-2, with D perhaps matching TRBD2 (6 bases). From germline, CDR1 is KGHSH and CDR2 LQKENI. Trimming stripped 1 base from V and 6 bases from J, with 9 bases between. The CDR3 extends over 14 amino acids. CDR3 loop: CASSPRSGAGELFF. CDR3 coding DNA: TGTGCCAGCTCACCACGGTCGGGGGCCGGGGAGCTGTTTTTT.